Presented here are 25 T cell receptor beta chains from one specimen sequenced in a study of shared clonotypes between healthy human individuals. Assay: immunoSEQ multiplex PCR; the TCRdb copy retains only in-frame clones and omits some. The profile covers roughly 2.1 million clones, with under 95% appearing a single time and 1.7% taken by the ten largest. Selected positively for CCR7 and CD45RO-negative, naive CD8 cells excluded terminally differentiated effector memory CD45RA+ cells. Source material: naive CD8+ T cells from PBMCs. The receptor source for this set is a man between 18 and 35 years old in good health. Some clones in this sample may be carry-over from other donors' samples.

The chain has TRBV5-1 and TRBJ2-3; unclear D gene. V was pared by 0 bases and J by 0 bases, with 11 bases between. The germline gives CDR1 SGHRS, CDR2 YFSETQ. The CDR3 loop spans 16 amino acids. The CDR3 protein is CASSLDQAASTDTQYF. The CDR3 bases are TGCGCCAGCAGCTTGGATCAGGCCGCAAGCACAGATACGCAGTATTTT.

The V gene is TRBV19, the J gene TRBJ2-5, with D perhaps TRBD2 (6 bases). From germline, CDR1 is LNHDA and CDR2 SQIVND (reference sequence). The CDR3 spans 15 residues. Trimming stripped 10 bases from V and 0 bases from J, with 18 bases between. Here the CDR3 reads CAKDRLWEDQETQYF. CDR3 nucleotides: TGTGCCAAAGACCGACTGTGGGAGGACCAAGAGACCCAGTACTTC.

This sequence joins TRBV7-9 and TRBJ2-5; TRBD1 agrees at 8 bases. Germline values: CDR1 SEHNR, CDR2 FQNEAQ (reference sequence). V shed 4 bases, J shed 5 bases, and the junction held 12 bases outside the gene matches. CDR3 length: 16 amino acids. The CDR3 protein is CASSSVMTGVFETQYF. CDR3 DNA: TGTGCCAGCAGCTCCGTAATGACAGGGGTGTTTGAGACCCAGTACTTC.

This chain links TRBV2 with TRBJ2-3, with TRBD2 matching 9 bases. The V and J ends lost 6 bases and 1 base, in that order; junction bases with no gene match: 2. From germline, CDR1 is SNHLY and CDR2 FYNNEI. The CDR3 has 14 residues. The CDR3 here is CASRVAGGTDTQYF. Written as DNA, the CDR3 is TGTGCCAGCAGGGTAGCGGGAGGCACAGATACGCAGTATTTT.

V gene TRBV7-9 combines with J gene TRBJ1-6; D possibly corresponds to TRBD1 (6 bases). The CDR3 has 15 residues. Trimming cost V 5 bases and J 9 bases, with 17 bases left between them. Germline V gene sequence: CDR1 SEHNR, CDR2 FQNEAQ (reference sequence). CDR3 amino acids: CASSRGQSGISPLHF. The CDR3 DNA is TGTGCCAGCAGCCGCGGACAGAGCGGAATTTCACCCCTCCACTTT.

The rearrangement uses TRBV11-2 and TRBJ2-7; TRBD1 aligns across 8 bases. Germline trimming cut 2 bases from V and 2 bases from J; bases unmatched to any gene: 14. Germline V lookup: CDR1 SGHAT, CDR2 FQNNGV. This CDR3 region has 18 residues. The CDR3 DNA follows: TGTGCCAGCAGCTTATCAATTTTGGGGACAGGTTATACCTACGAGCAGTACTTC. Protein product: CASSLSILGTGYTYEQYF.

The V call is TRBV9, the J call TRBJ1-2; 7 bases line up with TRBD1. Germline trimming cut 0 bases from V and 4 bases from J; bases unmatched to any gene: 6. Germline values: CDR1 SGDLS, CDR2 YYNGEE. This CDR3 contains 15 residues. CDR3 bases: TGTGCCAGCAGCGTAGCCACAGGGGCCCTCTATGGCTACACCTTC. Translating gives CASSVATGALYGYTF.

This clone was seen just once. The V gene is TRBV5-6, the J gene TRBJ2-1, with a tentative D call TRBD2 (6 bases). Looked up from germline, CDR1 is SGHDT and CDR2 is YYEEEE. The CDR3 is made up of 15 amino acids. V lost 0 bases, J lost 4 bases, and 11 bases lay in between. The CDR3 loop is CASSLAPSAYNEQFF. CDR3 nucleotide sequence: TGTGCCAGCAGCTTGGCTCCTAGCGCTTACAATGAGCAGTTCTTC.

The rearrangement links TRBV4-2 to TRBJ2-3; D remains unclear. Trimming stripped 0 bases from V and 1 base from J, with 11 bases between. CDR1 is LGHNA, CDR2 YNFKEQ, per germline. The CDR3 contains 16 residues. The CDR3 DNA is TGTGCCAGCAGCCAAGACGGCAGGTCGGGCACAGATACGCAGTATTTT. It specifies CASSQDGRSGTDTQYF.

The chain uses TRBV5-6 and TRBJ2-4, with D unresolved. The V end lost 5 bases, the J end lost 5 bases, and 17 bases lay between the germline ends. The V gene's germline CDR1 is SGHDT and CDR2 YYEEEE. The CDR3 loop spans 15 amino acids. The CDR3: CASSYGPLWENIQYF. CDR3 DNA: TGTGCCAGCAGTTACGGGCCCCTTTGGGAAAACATTCAGTACTTC.

In regard to this clone: The sample has other DNA sequences that encode this CDR3 too. The chain links TRBV7-8 to TRBJ2-7; maybe TRBD2 (7 bases). Germline values: CDR1 SGHVS, CDR2 FQNEAQ. V lost 6 bases and J 3 bases, leaving 12 bases between the germline ends. The length of the CDR3 is 13 residues. CDR3 sequence (DNA): TGTGCCAGCAGTCTAGGGGGGGGCTACGAGCAGTACTTC. Protein product: CASSLGGGYEQYF.

The V gene is TRBV27, the J gene TRBJ2-3; unclear D gene. The CDR3 consists of 13 residues. Deletions cut 6 bases from V and 1 base from J, with 8 bases between. Per the germline V gene, CDR1 is MNHEY and CDR2 is SMNVEV (reference sequence). CDR3 coding DNA: TGTGCCAGCAGCCACCTGGGCACAGATACGCAGTATTTT. Translating it yields CASSHLGTDTQYF.

The chain has TRBV7-9 and TRBJ1-4; no clear D. The CDR3 consists of 15 residues. Germline lookup yields CDR1 SEHNR and CDR2 FQNEAQ (reference sequence). V was shortened by 1 base and J by 6 bases, with 12 bases between the two germline ends. CDR3 DNA: TGTGCCAGCAGCTTAGAGGTACGGACCGATGAAAAACTGTTTTTT. This encodes CASSLEVRTDEKLFF.

The gene calls are TRBV19 and TRBJ2-1; no clear D gene. The CDR3 spans 14 residues. CDR1 LNHDA and CDR2 SQIVND come from the germline V gene (reference sequence). V lost 4 bases, J lost 2 bases, and 9 bases lay in between. The CDR3 here is CASSRANTYNEQFF. As DNA, the CDR3 is TGTGCCAGTAGTAGAGCGAATACCTACAATGAGCAGTTCTTC.

Note on this clone: In the same sample, other DNA sequences code for this CDR3. The chain combines TRBV5-6 with TRBJ1-1; 8 bases align to TRBD1. The CDR3 contains 15 residues. V lost 0 bases, J lost 0 bases, and 1 base stayed unmatched. In germline, CDR1 is SGHDT, CDR2 YYEEEE. The CDR3, as DNA: TGTGCCAGCAGCTTGGGGGACAGGCTGAACACTGAAGCTTTCTTT. It translates to CASSLGDRLNTEAFF.

The V gene is TRBV27, the J gene TRBJ2-1, with 10 bases lining up with TRBD2. The J segment lost 5 bases and the V segment lost 5 bases, leaving 3 bases of the junction unmatched. Germline V CDR1 and CDR2: MNHEY, SMNVEV (reference sequence). The CDR3 sequence is 14 residues long. The CDR3 DNA reads as TGTGCCAGCAGTGGGACTAGCGCAGACAATGAGCAGTTCTTC. The encoded protein is CASSGTSADNEQFF.

The chain carries TRBV15 and TRBJ2-7; D not resolved. CDR1 LNHNV and CDR2 YYDKDF come from the germline V gene (reference sequence). The CDR3 sequence is 14 residues long. V shed 3 bases and J shed 4 bases, with 13 bases lying between them. This CDR3 is CATSREPSSYEQYF. CDR3 bases: TGTGCCACCAGCAGGGAACCTTCCTCATACGAGCAGTACTTC.

As concerns this clone: This sample also contains other DNA sequences that code for the same CDR3. V is TRBV5-8 and J is TRBJ1-2; D is uncertain. In germline, CDR1 is SGHTS, CDR2 YDEGEE. The CDR3 has 13 residues. The V end was cut by 1 base, the J end by 2 bases, with 6 bases between. CDR3 DNA sequence: TGTGCCAGCAGCTTGCGGGGAAACTATGGCTACACCTTC. This gives the protein CASSLRGNYGYTF. Full variable domain (missing parts from reference TRBV5-8 and TRBJ1-2): EAGVTQSPTHLIKTRGQQATLRCSPISGHTSVYWYQQALGLGLQFLLWYDEGEERNRGNFPPRFSGRQFPNYSSELNVNALELEDSALYLCASSLRGNYGYTFGSGTRLTVV.

The rearrangement joins TRBV28 to TRBJ2-4; TRBD1 aligns across 7 bases. The CDR3 spans 15 residues. V shed 3 bases and J 7 bases; nucleotides not matched to a gene: 9. CDR1 is MDHEN, CDR2 SYDVKM, per germline. CDR3 sequence reads: CASSFTEDRRNIQYF. The CDR3 DNA reads as TGTGCCAGCAGTTTTACGGAGGACAGGCGTAACATTCAGTACTTC.

The chain couples TRBV21-1 to TRBJ1-3; the D call in the table, TRBD1, was not verified against the DNA. TRBV21-1 is assigned pseudogene status. The CDR3 loop spans 19 amino acids. The CDR3 region is CASSAPGQGVLSSGNTIYF. DNA for the CDR3: TGTGCCAGCAGCGCCCCGGGACAGGGGGTTCTGAGCTCTGGAAACACCATATATTTT.

This chain joins TRBV29-1 and TRBJ2-3, with TRBD1 matching 7 bases. Trimming cost V 7 bases and J 1 base; bases outside gene matches: 11. The CDR3 is made up of 15 amino acids. Germline CDR1 and CDR2: SQVTM and ANQGSEA. CDR3 DNA sequence: TGCAGCGCCGCACTGCGAGGGGGCGGCACAGATACGCAGTATTTT. Translating gives CSAALRGGGTDTQYF.

The chain uses TRBV7-9 and TRBJ2-3, with a tentative D call TRBD1 (6 bases). From germline, CDR1 is SEHNR and CDR2 FQNEAQ (reference sequence). The V end lost 0 bases, the J end lost 6 bases, and 19 bases lay between the germline ends. This CDR3 comprises 17 residues. DNA of the CDR3: TGTGCCAGCAGCTTAGCATTTTTGGCGGCAGGGGCGGATACGCAGTATTTT. Translated, it gives CASSLAFLAAGADTQYF.

On this clone itself: Different DNA sequences within this sample yield the same CDR3. The rearrangement uses TRBV7-3 and TRBJ2-1; tentative D call: TRBD1 (5 bases). CDR1 is SGHTA, CDR2 FQGTGA, per germline. V gave up 2 bases and J gave up 7 bases, with 12 bases separating them. The CDR3 has 14 amino acids. The CDR3 is CASSLGGRANEQFF. The CDR3 nucleotides are TGTGCCAGCAGCTTAGGTGGCAGGGCGAATGAGCAGTTCTTC.

The gene calls are TRBV7-6 and TRBJ2-1; TRBD2 might be the D (5 bases). This CDR3 spans 16 amino acids. Trimming removed 3 bases from V and 7 bases from J, with 19 bases in between. Per the germline V gene, CDR1 is SGHVS and CDR2 is FNYEAQ. The CDR3 loop reads CASSFLPPGRKNEQFF. CDR3 bases: TGTGCCAGCAGCTTTCTGCCCCCGGGAAGAAAGAATGAGCAGTTCTTC.

The chain combines TRBV27 with TRBJ2-1; 11 nucleotides align to TRBD2. From germline, CDR1 is MNHEY and CDR2 SMNVEV (reference sequence). J was trimmed by 7 bases and V by 1 base; bases with no gene match: 9. This CDR3 has 17 residues. Written as DNA, the CDR3 is TGTGCCAGCAGTTTATTCCCTCTAGCGGGAGGTGGAAATGAGCAGTTCTTC. Protein sequence: CASSLFPLAGGGNEQFF.